The 21 T cell receptor beta chains below come from one sample, sequenced in a study of T cells expressing NK-cell markers. TCRdb re-analyzed the 5' RACE reads; it lists each CDR3 protein once, without DNA. The sample includes roughly 150,000 distinct CDR3 sequences. The sample taken for sequencing was blood T cells: a sorted CD56 or NKG2C T cell subset, CD4+ or CD8+ T cells, or bulk PBMC T cells (not recorded which). Receptor source: a man aged 18-70 years in good health.

The chain couples TRBV6-5 to TRBJ2-5; TCRdb names TRBD1, which stays unverified in the absence of DNA. This CDR3 is built from 14 residues. CDR1 is MNHEY, CDR2 SVGAGI, per germline. The CDR3 here is CASSYSTQEETQYF.

The chain uses TRBV12-3 or TRBV12-4 and TRBJ2-3; TCRdb's D gene call, TRBD2, goes unchecked for lack of DNA. This CDR3 has 16 amino acids. The chain's CDR3 is CASTDGTSGGTDTQYF.

The gene calls are TRBV7-9 and TRBJ2-7; absent DNA, TCRdb's TRBD2 call cannot be checked. This CDR3 spans 15 amino acids. The germline CDR1 and CDR2 sequences are SEHNR and FQNEAQ (reference sequence). The CDR3 here is CASSRVEGLSAEQYF.

The V call is TRBV19, the J call TRBJ2-1; with no DNA, the TCRdb D assignment of TRBD2 cannot be verified. Germline CDR1 and CDR2: LNHDA and SQIVND (reference sequence). CDR3 length: 18 residues. The chain's CDR3 is CASSMSSGELSSYNEQFF. Full variable domain (outside the CDR3, taken from reference TRBV19 and TRBJ2-1): DGGITQSPKYLFRKEGQNVTLSCEQNLNHDAMYWYRQDPGQGLRLIYYSQIVNDFQKGDIAEGYSVSREKKESFPLTVTSAQKNPTAFYLCASSMSSGELSSYNEQFFGPGTRLTVL.

The chain recombines TRBV13 with TRBJ2-7; TCRdb reports TRBD1, a call that lacks DNA to check it against. Looked up from germline, CDR1 is PRHDT and CDR2 is FYEKMQ (reference sequence). There are 15 residues in the CDR3. The CDR3: CASSRGQGVFYEQYF.

The chain carries TRBV3-1 and TRBJ2-3; there is no DNA to check the TCRdb D call of TRBD1. Germline V CDR1 and CDR2: LGHDT, YNNKEL (reference sequence). CDR3 length: 19 amino acids. CDR3 region: CASSQDPLLDLGGSDTQYF.

The rearrangement uses TRBV9 and TRBJ2-7; TCRdb gives TRBD1 as the D gene, but with no DNA this cannot be confirmed. The CDR3 extends over 15 amino acids. Germline loops: CDR1 SGDLS, CDR2 YYNGEE. The CDR3 reads CASSVGVGGLDEQYF.

V is TRBV29-1 and J is TRBJ2-7. This CDR3 region has 12 residues. The germline CDR1 and CDR2 sequences are SQVTM and ANQGSEA. The CDR3 reads CSVEDPGYEQYF.

The chain uses TRBV7-9 and TRBJ1-1; TCRdb's D call of TRBD1 is untestable without DNA. There are 15 residues in the CDR3. Germline values: CDR1 SEHNR, CDR2 FQNEAQ (reference sequence). The CDR3 sequence is CASSLGQLMNTEAFF.

The chain joins TRBV12-3 or TRBV12-4 to TRBJ1-6; TCRdb gives TRBD1 as the D gene, but with no DNA this cannot be confirmed. The CDR3 is 17 residues long. CDR3 sequence: CASSLKGWGPENSPLHF.

The CDR3 sequence is CASSQASGGARRVYEQYF. The gene calls are TRBV3-1 and TRBJ2-7; TCRdb's assignment of TRBD2 cannot be checked, as there is no DNA. The CDR3 spans 18 residues. The germline CDR1 and CDR2 sequences are LGHDT and YNNKEL (reference sequence).

The chain has TRBV12-3 or TRBV12-4 and TRBJ2-4; TCRdb's D call of TRBD1 is untestable without DNA. The CDR3 extends over 14 amino acids. The CDR3 sequence: CASSPPVFSLVQYF.

The chain uses TRBV5-4 and TRBJ1-6. This CDR3 region has 14 residues. Germline-derived CDR1 and CDR2 are SGHNT and YYREEE (reference sequence). The CDR3 region is CASSLQRYNSPLHF. The full variable domain, rest sourced from reference TRBV5-4 and TRBJ1-6, is ETGVTQSPTHLIKTRGQQVTLRCSSQSGHNTVSWYQQALGQGPQFIFQYYREEENGRGNFPPRFSGLQFPNYSSELNVNALELDDSALYLCASSLQRYNSPLHFGNGTRLTVT.

This CDR3 reads CASSSDSETQYF. The J gene is TRBJ2-5, the V gene TRBV7-9; TCRdb outputs TRBD1, but without DNA this stays unchecked. Germline lookup yields CDR1 SEHNR and CDR2 FQNEAQ (reference sequence). The CDR3 spans 12 residues.

The chain combines TRBV4-1 with TRBJ2-1; the D gene TCRdb calls, TRBD1, cannot be checked with no DNA. Germline CDR1 is MGHRA and CDR2 is YSYEKL. The length of the CDR3 is 15 residues. The CDR3 is CASSQGGRETNEQFF.

V gene TRBV4-2 combines with J gene TRBJ2-3; TCRdb's D gene call, TRBD2, goes unchecked for lack of DNA. Germline loops: CDR1 LGHNA, CDR2 YNFKEQ. The CDR3 runs 17 residues. The CDR3 sequence: CASSIGLAGGSTDTQYF.

V usage is TRBV6-1 and J usage is TRBJ2-3; lacking DNA, the TRBD1 call made by TCRdb goes unchecked. Germline V gene lookup returns CDR1 MNHNS and CDR2 SASEGT. The CDR3 covers 15 residues. The CDR3 protein is CATATRGPTPDTQYF.

The chain carries TRBV25-1 and TRBJ2-3. The CDR3 has 13 amino acids. Germline-derived CDR1 and CDR2 are MGHDK and SYGVNS. CDR3 region: CASSEYSADTQYF.

V usage is TRBV20-1 and J usage is TRBJ2-5; TCRdb's D call, TRBD2, is unchecked because there is no DNA. This CDR3 is 16 amino acids long. The germline CDR1 and CDR2 sequences are DFQATT and SNEGSKA (reference sequence). CDR3 protein: CSARDRGDWPQETQYF.

This sequence joins TRBV12-3 or TRBV12-4 and TRBJ1-5; TCRdb lists TRBD1, though no DNA is available to test this call. The CDR3 length is 16 residues. This CDR3 is CASSSDRVYSNQPQHF.

This sequence joins TRBV4-1 and TRBJ2-3; TCRdb proposes TRBD2, but this gene call is untestable without DNA. Per germline, CDR1 MGHRA and CDR2 YSYEKL. The CDR3 covers 13 residues. The CDR3 loop is CASSQVSGSTQYF.